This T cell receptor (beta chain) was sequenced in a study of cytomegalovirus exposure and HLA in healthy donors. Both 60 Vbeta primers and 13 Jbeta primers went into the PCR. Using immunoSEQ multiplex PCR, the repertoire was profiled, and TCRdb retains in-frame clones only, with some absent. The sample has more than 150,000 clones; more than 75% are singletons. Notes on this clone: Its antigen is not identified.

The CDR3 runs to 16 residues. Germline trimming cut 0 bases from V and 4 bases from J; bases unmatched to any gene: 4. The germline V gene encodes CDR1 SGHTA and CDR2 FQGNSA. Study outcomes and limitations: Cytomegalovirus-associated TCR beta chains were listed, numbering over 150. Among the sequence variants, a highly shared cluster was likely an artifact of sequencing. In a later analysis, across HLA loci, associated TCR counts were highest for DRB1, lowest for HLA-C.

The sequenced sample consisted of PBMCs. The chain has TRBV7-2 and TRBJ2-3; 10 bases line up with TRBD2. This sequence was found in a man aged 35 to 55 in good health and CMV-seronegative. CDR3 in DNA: TGTGCCAGCAGCTTAGCCTTAGCGGGGGGCGCAGATACGCAGTATTTT. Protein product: CASSLALAGGADTQYF.